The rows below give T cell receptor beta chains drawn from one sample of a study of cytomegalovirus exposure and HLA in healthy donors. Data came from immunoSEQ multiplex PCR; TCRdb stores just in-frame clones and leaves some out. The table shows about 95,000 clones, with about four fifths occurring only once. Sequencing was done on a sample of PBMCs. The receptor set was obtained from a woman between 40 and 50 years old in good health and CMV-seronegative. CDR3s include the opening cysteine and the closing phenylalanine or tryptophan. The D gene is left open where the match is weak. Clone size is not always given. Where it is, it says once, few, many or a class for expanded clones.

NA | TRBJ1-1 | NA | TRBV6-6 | TGTGCCGGGGTCACGGGAAGGGACACTGAAGCTTTCTTT | CAGVTGRDTEAFF
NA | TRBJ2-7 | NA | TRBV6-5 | TGTGCCAGCAGTGCCCGGCGGGACCTCTCCTACGAGCAGTACTTC | CASSARRDLSYEQYF
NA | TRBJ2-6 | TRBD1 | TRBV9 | TGTGCCAGCAGCCAGACAGGGGCCCCCTCTGGGGCCAACGTCCTGACTTTC | CASSQTGAPSGANVLTF
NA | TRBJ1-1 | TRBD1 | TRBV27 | TGTGCCAGCAGTTTACGGCGGACAGGGATTTTCGGGAACACTGAAGCTTTCTTT | CASSLRRTGIFGNTEAFF
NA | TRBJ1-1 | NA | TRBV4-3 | TGCGCCAGCAGCCAGGAGCTGGCTAAAACGATTGAAGCTTTCTTT | CASSQELAKTIEAFF
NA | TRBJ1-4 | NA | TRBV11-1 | TGTGCCAGCAGCCCGCCTCTCGGGGAAAAACTGTTTTTT | CASSPPLGEKLFF
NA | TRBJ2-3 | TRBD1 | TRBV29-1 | TGCAGCGCACCAGGGGGCGGAACAGATACGCAGTATTTT | CSAPGGGTDTQYF
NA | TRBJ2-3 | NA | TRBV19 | TGTGCCAGTAGTTCGCCCTCAGGGTGGACAGATACGCAGTATTTT | CASSSPSGWTDTQYF
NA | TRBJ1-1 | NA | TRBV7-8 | TGTGCCAGCAGCCCCCGCCAGAGGGGAGGAGGCACTGAAGCTTTCTTT | CASSPRQRGGGTEAFF
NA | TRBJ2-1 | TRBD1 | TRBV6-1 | TGTGCCAGCACCGAGACAGGGACCCCGTTCTTC | CASTETGTPFF
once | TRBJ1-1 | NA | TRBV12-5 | TGTGCTAGTGGTAGTCTTCCCTATACTGAAGCTTTCTTT | CASGSLPYTEAFF
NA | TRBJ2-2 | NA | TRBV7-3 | TGTGCCAGCAGAGACACTTTGGACGGGGAGCTGTTTTTT | CASRDTLDGELFF
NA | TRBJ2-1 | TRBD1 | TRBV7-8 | TGTGCCAGCAGCTACTCAGGGGACAGACTCTACAATGAGCAGTTCTTC | CASSYSGDRLYNEQFF
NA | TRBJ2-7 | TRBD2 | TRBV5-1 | TGCGCCAGCAGCCCCGGGACTAGCCCCTACGAGCAGTACTTC | CASSPGTSPYEQYF
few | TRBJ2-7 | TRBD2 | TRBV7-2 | TGTGCCAGCAGCTTAGTCCTAGCGGGTCCCTACGAGCAGTACTTC | CASSLVLAGPYEQYF
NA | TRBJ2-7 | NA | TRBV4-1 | TGCGCCAGGCTTTACGTGAGAACGACCTACGAGCAGTACTTC | CARLYVRTTYEQYF
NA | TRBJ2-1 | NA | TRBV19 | TGTGCCAGTAGTATAGGGTACACAGGGCATGATGAGCAGTTCTTC | CASSIGYTGHDEQFF